These 2 T cell receptor beta chains share one sample of origin, sequenced in a study of blood T cell repertoires in COVID-19. TCRdb's copy holds only in-frame clones and misses some; the assay was immunoSEQ multiplex PCR. Of 350,000 to 400,000 clones listed, approximately 93% are singletons. The specimen sequenced was PBMCs or T cells enriched from blood (not recorded which). The receptors shown here come from a woman aged 40 to 55 who had been exposed to COVID-19.

This rearrangement joins TRBV7-9 to TRBJ1-4; a possible D gene is TRBD1 (6 bases). The V end lost 0 bases, the J end lost 4 bases, and 9 bases lay between the germline ends. Germline assignment: CDR1 SEHNR and CDR2 FQNEAQ (reference sequence). This CDR3 contains 15 residues. CDR3 residues: CASSLARGLNEKLFF. CDR3 in DNA: TGTGCCAGCAGCTTAGCCAGGGGTCTTAATGAAAAACTGTTTTTT.

V gene TRBV18 combines with J gene TRBJ2-2, with 9 bases lining up with TRBD1. Germline V lookup: CDR1 KGHSH, CDR2 LQKENI. This CDR3 region has 17 residues. Trimming took 3 bases from V and 7 from J; bases not matched to a gene: 12. CDR3 protein: CASSPPGTGRYNGELFF. As DNA, the CDR3 is TGTGCCAGCTCACCTCCCGGGACAGGGCGGTATAACGGGGAGCTGTTTTTT.